A single TCR beta chain is shown here with its context. Its antigen is not identified. This sample was taken from a study of shared clonotypes between healthy human individuals. At the level of the study: Two women and three men aged 18 to 49 served as donors. Study observations and caveats: Clonotype sharing across four donors was observed for around 5% of naive CD4 clonotypes.

The germline V gene encodes CDR1 MNHNY and CDR2 SVGAGI (reference sequence). This CDR3 has 14 amino acids. V was clipped by 0 bases and J by 2 bases, with 8 bases between them. Data came from immunoSEQ multiplex PCR; TCRdb stores just in-frame clones and leaves some out. Among nearly 1,000,000 clones listed, over 60% were seen once. This sequence originates from a man younger than 35 in good health. This sequence joins TRBV6-6 and TRBJ2-7; either TRBD1 or TRBD2 may fit D (5 bases each). The sample consisted of memory CD4+ T cells sorted from blood. Subset reported: CD45RA-negative fraction. The CDR3 sequence: CASSYSPGPYEQYF. As DNA, the CDR3 is TGTGCCAGCAGTTACTCGCCGGGGCCCTACGAGCAGTACTTC.